This note documents a single T cell receptor (beta chain) sequence. Its antigen remains unknown. Germline lookup yields CDR1 SEHNR and CDR2 FQNEAQ (reference sequence). The V gene end was trimmed by 5 bases and the J gene end by 4 bases; junction bases not matched to a gene: 8. The CDR3 consists of 15 residues. The sample is drawn from a study of T cell responses to AZD1222 COVID-19 vaccine. Study results and caveats: Reports say nearly half of spike-specific TCRs go after unmutated variant regions. Donors were mostly white British, more females; clonal diversity possibly underestimated.

The assay was immunoSEQ multiplex PCR, and TCRdb's table has in-frame clones only and misses some. The sample holds 90,000 to 120,000 clones, just under 90% seen once. V and J are TRBV7-9 and TRBJ1-2; TRBD1 aligns across 9 bases. The sequenced sample was peripheral blood, obtained on day 0 of AZD1222 vaccination. This TCR was recovered from an adult in good health. The CDR3 spells CASSLQGARSYGYTF. CDR3 in DNA: TGTGCCAGCAGCCTACAGGGGGCGCGGAGCTATGGCTACACCTTC.